The 24 T cell receptor beta chains below all came from one sample that was sequenced in a study of Graves' ophthalmopathy and Graves' hyperthyroidism. Amplification of TCR beta CDR3 regions used RNA transcripts. First-round RT-PCR with HTBI primers preceded a second-round multiplex PCR. TCRdb reprocessed the multiplex PCR reads with MiXCR, giving one entry per CDR3 protein. The sample consists of almost 750,000 distinct CDR3 sequences, roughly 40% of them appearing once. The material sequenced was peripheral blood. The receptors originated from an adult man with Graves' ophthalmopathy.

This clonotype appeared a few times. The chain is built from TRBV20-1 and TRBJ2-5; D may be TRBD1 (5 bases). This CDR3 is 15 amino acids long. V gave up 3 bases and J gave up 1 base, with 15 bases separating them. Germline V lookup: CDR1 DFQATT, CDR2 SNEGSKA (reference sequence). CDR3 loop: CSASLPRTLQETQYF. In DNA form, the CDR3 reads TGCAGTGCTAGTCTACCTAGGACACTCCAAGAGACCCAGTACTTC.

In the case of this clonotype: The junction departs from the called germline gene at one end, perhaps through a read error. The genes are TRBV7-9 and TRBJ2-7, with a possible D match to TRBD2 (6 bases). CDR3 length: 14 amino acids. Germline values: CDR1 SEHNR, CDR2 FQNEAQ (reference sequence). The CDR3 DNA follows: TGTGTCAGCAGCTTAATGGGAGGAGGCTACGAGCAGTACTTC. Translated, it gives CVSSLMGGGYEQYF.

Note on this clonotype: Possible read error: a much larger clone is one base away. The chain links TRBV2 to TRBJ1-1; possible D gene TRBD1, 6 bases. CDR1 and CDR2 from the germline V gene are SNHLY and FYNNEI. The CDR3 runs 13 residues. The CDR3 DNA follows: TGTGCCAGCAGTGAAATACAGGACAGTGAAGCTTCCTTT. Protein: CASSEIQDSEASF.

The CDR3 DNA follows: TGCAGTGCTTTCGACAGGGCCACTTATAGCAATCAGCCCCAGCATTTT. Translation: CSAFDRATYSNQPQHF. This chain joins TRBV20-1 and TRBJ1-5; 7 bases align to TRBD1. This CDR3 has 16 amino acids. Germline V gene sequence: CDR1 DFQATT, CDR2 SNEGSKA (reference sequence). Trimming removed 5 bases from V and 0 bases from J; junction bases left unmatched: 10.

Of note for this clonotype: A read error may be the cause here, since a much bigger clone is one base away. This chain links TRBV10-3 with TRBJ1-6; TRBD1 matches at 8 bases. The CDR3 spans 14 residues. CDR1 and CDR2 from the germline V gene are ENHRY and SYGVKD. V lost 5 bases, J lost 6 bases, and 3 bases stayed unmatched. The CDR3 DNA reads TGTGCCATCAGTTACACAGGGGGTAATTCACCCCTCCACTTT. Translated: CAISYTGGNSPLHF.

This clonotype was observed at least ten times. J is TRBJ2-7 and V is TRBV29-1; D is possibly TRBD2 (5 bases). The CDR3 has 12 amino acids. V lost 2 bases and J 7 bases, leaving 12 bases between the germline ends. Per the germline V gene, CDR1 is SQVTM and CDR2 is ANQGSEA. Here the CDR3 DNA reads TGCAGCGTTGAAAGGGTCCCGGGGGAGCAGTACTTC. Amino acids: CSVERVPGEQYF.

This clonotype was counted only a few times. The V gene is TRBV6-2 or TRBV6-3, the J gene TRBJ1-1; a possible D gene is TRBD1 (5 bases). The CDR3 is 14 residues long. V lost 4 bases and J lost 3, with 12 bases in between. Germline loops: CDR1 MNHEY, CDR2 SVGEGT. For the CDR3, the DNA is TGTGCCAGCAGTTTATCCGGGGCGTACACTGAAGCTTTCTTT. Encoded protein: CASSLSGAYTEAFF.

Note on this clonotype: This sequence may be a read error, since a much larger clone differs from it by one base. CDR3 region: CAGSFGKSYNSPLHF. CDR3 sequence (DNA): TGTGCCGGCAGCTTTGGGAAATCCTATAATTCACCCCTCCACTTT. This chain links TRBV7-9 with TRBJ1-6; no definite D call. The CDR3 length is 15 residues. Germline V CDR1 and CDR2: SEHNR, FQNEAQ (reference sequence).

CDR3 amino acids: CASSYSTSSETQYF. CDR3 bases: TGTGCCAGCAGTTACTCGACCAGTTCAGAGACCCAGTACTTC. The chain recombines TRBV6-5 with TRBJ2-5; D is undetermined. The germline V and J ends were trimmed by 0 bases and 4 bases, with 9 bases remaining between them. CDR1 is MNHEY and CDR2 is SVGAGI in the germline V gene. The CDR3 runs 14 residues.

Remarks on this clonotype: Compared with germline, one end of the junction differs, possibly owing to a read error. The V call is TRBV7-2, the J call TRBJ2-5, with 10 bases fitting TRBD2. CDR1 is SGHTA and CDR2 is FQGNSA in the germline V gene. The CDR3 is made up of 15 amino acids. The CDR3 sequence: CAGSQRGGRVETQYF. The CDR3 DNA is TGTGCCGGCAGCCAGCGGGGGGGCCGAGTCGAGACCCAGTACTTC.

This clonotype appeared a few times. DNA for the CDR3: TGTGCCAGCAGCCAGGGGACGCCTGGCGGGACCCAGTACTTC. It translates to CASSQGTPGGTQYF. The chain carries TRBV14 and TRBJ2-5; D might be TRBD1 or TRBD2, each matching 5 bases. V was shortened by 3 bases and J by 7 bases, with 15 bases between the two germline ends. The CDR3 is made up of 14 amino acids. Germline V lookup: CDR1 SGHDN, CDR2 FVKESK.

This chain uses TRBV7-9 with TRBJ1-5, with 8 bases aligning to TRBD1. This CDR3 contains 16 residues. Trimming took 3 bases from V and 0 from J; bases not matched to a gene: 4. Germline V lookup: CDR1 SEHNR, CDR2 FQNEAQ (reference sequence). CDR3 DNA: TGTGCCAGCAGCTTCAGGACAGGGTTTAGCAATCAGCCCCAGCATTTT. Translated, it gives CASSFRTGFSNQPQHF.

This clonotype was detected only a few times. The chain links TRBV20-1 to TRBJ1-2; D is unclear. Germline CDR1 DFQATT, CDR2 SNEGSKA (reference sequence). The CDR3 is 10 residues long. V lost 2 bases and J lost 5, with 3 bases in between. The CDR3 nucleotides are TGCAGTGCTAGACTATATGGCTACACCTTC. Translation: CSARLYGYTF.

The chain recombines TRBV6-1 with TRBJ2-7; the match to TRBD1 covers 8 bases. CDR1 MNHNS and CDR2 SASEGT come from the germline V gene. J lost 2 bases, V lost 6 bases, and 9 bases had no gene match. The CDR3 sequence is 15 residues long. The DNA for the CDR3 is TGTGCCAGCAGGCCAAGTGGACAGGGCGCCTACGAGCAGTACTTC. Its translation: CASRPSGQGAYEQYF.

The gene calls are TRBV11-1 and TRBJ2-2; the match to TRBD2 covers 14 bases. CDR1 is SGHAT, CDR2 FQDESV, per germline (reference sequence). This CDR3 spans 17 amino acids. V was clipped by 5 bases and J by 7 bases; unmatched bases: 9. The CDR3 spells CASSTGLAGGRNGELFF. CDR3 in DNA: TGTGCCAGCAGCACCGGACTAGCGGGGGGCCGCAACGGGGAGCTGTTTTTT.

This chain uses TRBV7-8 with TRBJ2-5; the D gene could be TRBD1 or TRBD2 (6 bases each). This CDR3 comprises 17 residues. CDR1 SGHVS and CDR2 FQNEAQ come from the germline V gene. V was cut by 7 bases and J by 1 base, with 22 bases left in between. Here the CDR3 reads CASTSGTGRGLQETQYF. In DNA, the CDR3 is TGTGCCAGCACCTCAGGGACGGGACGGGGGCTCCAAGAGACCCAGTACTTC.

The table lists this clonotype with a few counts. The V gene is TRBV19, the J gene TRBJ1-2; D is perhaps TRBD1 (5 bases). CDR1 is LNHDA and CDR2 is SQIVND in the germline V gene (reference sequence). This CDR3 spans 15 amino acids. V lost 4 bases and J lost 5, with 17 bases in between. CDR3 sequence: CASSTRGTTTYGYTF. For the CDR3, the DNA is TGTGCCAGTAGTACCCGAGGGACTACTACTTATGGCTACACCTTC.

V gene TRBV25-1 combines with J gene TRBJ2-5, with TRBD1 identical over 7 bases. CDR1 and CDR2 from the germline V gene are MGHDK and SYGVNS. The CDR3 runs 16 residues. Germline trimming cut 6 bases from V and 2 bases from J; bases unmatched to any gene: 12. CDR3 coding DNA: TGTGCCAGCAGAAGTCCGGGACAGCATCAACAAGAGACCCAGTACTTC. It encodes CASRSPGQHQQETQYF.

This clonotype showed up many times. The rearrangement uses TRBV29-1 and TRBJ1-2; 11 bases are a match to TRBD1. Trimming took 2 bases from V and 4 from J; bases not matched to a gene: 6. CDR1 SQVTM and CDR2 ANQGSEA come from the germline V gene. The CDR3 consists of 15 residues. CDR3 bases: TGCAGCGTTGAATCCGGGACAGGGGGTCCCTATGGCTACACCTTC. This translates into CSVESGTGGPYGYTF. Drawing the rest from reference TRBV29-1 and TRBJ1-2, the complete variable domain is SAVISQKPSRDICQRGTSLTIQCQVDSQVTMMFWYRQQPGQSLTLIATANQGSEATYESGFVIDKFPISRPNLTFSTLTVSNMSPEDSSIYLCSVESGTGGPYGYTFGSGTRLTVV.

J is TRBJ2-7 and V is TRBV5-1; 8 positions match TRBD1. This CDR3 contains 15 residues. The ends lost 3 bases at V and 0 bases at J; junction bases unmatched: 5. Germline assignment: CDR1 SGHRS and CDR2 YFSETQ. This CDR3 reads CASSYGGQDSYEQYF. CDR3 DNA: TGCGCCAGCAGCTATGGGGGACAGGACTCCTACGAGCAGTACTTC.

The V gene is TRBV27, the J gene TRBJ2-5, with TRBD2 identical over 8 bases. The CDR3 loop spans 14 amino acids. Germline V gives CDR1 MNHEY, CDR2 SMNVEV (reference sequence). With V trimmed by 3 bases and J by 5 bases, 5 bases remained unmatched. The CDR3 spells CASSFSGKRETQYF. The CDR3 nucleotides are TGTGCCAGCAGTTTTAGCGGGAAGCGGGAGACCCAGTACTTC.

The chain carries TRBV7-2 and TRBJ2-7, with a tentative D call TRBD2 (6 bases). The CDR3 totals 12 residues. CDR1 and CDR2 from the germline V gene are SGHTA and FQGNSA. Between the trimmed V and J ends, which lost 10 bases and 8 bases, there was a span of 18 bases. CDR3 sequence: CATAVGGRQQYF. The CDR3 nucleotides are TGTGCCACCGCTGTGGGGGGTCGACAGCAGTACTTC.

The rearrangement joins TRBV15 to TRBJ2-7, with 9 bases that match TRBD1. CDR1 is LNHNV and CDR2 is YYDKDF in the germline V gene (reference sequence). The CDR3 extends over 16 amino acids. V was pared by 1 base and J by 4 bases, with 8 bases of the junction left unmatched. The DNA of the CDR3 is TGTGCCACCAGCAGAGCCCCGGGACAGGGTGGGTACGAGCAGTACTTC. Residues: CATSRAPGQGGYEQYF.

This chain uses TRBV7-9 with TRBJ2-5; 7 bases line up with TRBD1. Per germline, CDR1 SEHNR and CDR2 FQNEAQ (reference sequence). Losses at the gene ends were 2 bases for V and 2 bases for J; bases not matched to a gene: 8. CDR3 length: 16 residues. Written as DNA, the CDR3 is TGTGCCAGCAGCTTATCCCCCGGACAGGCACAAGAGACCCAGTACTTC. It codes for CASSLSPGQAQETQYF.